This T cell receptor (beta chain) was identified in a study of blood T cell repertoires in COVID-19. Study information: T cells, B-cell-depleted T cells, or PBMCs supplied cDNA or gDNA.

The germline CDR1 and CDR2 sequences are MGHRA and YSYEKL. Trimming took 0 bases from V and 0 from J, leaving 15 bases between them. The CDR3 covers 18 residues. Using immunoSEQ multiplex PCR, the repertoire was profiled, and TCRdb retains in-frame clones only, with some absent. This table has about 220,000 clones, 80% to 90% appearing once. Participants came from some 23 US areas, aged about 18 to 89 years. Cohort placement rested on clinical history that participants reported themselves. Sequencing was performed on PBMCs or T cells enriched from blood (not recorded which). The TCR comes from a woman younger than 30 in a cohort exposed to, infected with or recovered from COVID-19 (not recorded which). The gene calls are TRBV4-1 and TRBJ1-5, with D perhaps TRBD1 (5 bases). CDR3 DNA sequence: TGCGCCAGCAGCCAAGATTGGGCAGGGCTAGTTAGCAATCAGCCCCAGCATTTT. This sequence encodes CASSQDWAGLVSNQPQHF.